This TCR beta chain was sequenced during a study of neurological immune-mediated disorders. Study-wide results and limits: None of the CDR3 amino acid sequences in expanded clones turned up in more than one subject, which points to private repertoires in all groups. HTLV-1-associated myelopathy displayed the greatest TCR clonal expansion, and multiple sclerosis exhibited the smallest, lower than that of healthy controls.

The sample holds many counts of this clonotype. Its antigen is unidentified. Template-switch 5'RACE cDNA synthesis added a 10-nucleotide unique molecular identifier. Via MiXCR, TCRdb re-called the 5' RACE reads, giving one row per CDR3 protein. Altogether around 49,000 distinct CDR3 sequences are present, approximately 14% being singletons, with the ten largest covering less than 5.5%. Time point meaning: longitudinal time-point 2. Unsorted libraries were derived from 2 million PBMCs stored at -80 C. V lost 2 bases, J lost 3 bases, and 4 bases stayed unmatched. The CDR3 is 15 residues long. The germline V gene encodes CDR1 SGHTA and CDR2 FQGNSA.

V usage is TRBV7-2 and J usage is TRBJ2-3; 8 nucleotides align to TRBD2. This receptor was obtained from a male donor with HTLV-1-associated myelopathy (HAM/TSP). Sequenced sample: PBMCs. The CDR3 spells CASSLTGGNTDTQYF. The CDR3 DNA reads TGTGCCAGCAGCTTAACGGGGGGGAATACAGATACGCAGTATTTT.